This T cell receptor (beta chain) derives from a study of shared clonotypes between healthy human individuals. Adult donors, all healthy and HIV-negative, had no recent acute infections or vaccinations. The CD4+ fraction was divided into a CD45RA+ naive subset and a CD45RA-negative memory subset. Study observations and caveats: Despite large depth, sorted-subset datasets appeared incompletely sequenced. Clonotypes that were shared across a handful of donors made up approximately 5% of naive CD4 clonotypes.

V was pared by 0 bases and J by 3 bases, with 13 bases between. The germline V gene has CDR1 SGDLS and CDR2 YYNGEE. This CDR3 has 15 residues. Data came from immunoSEQ multiplex PCR; TCRdb stores just in-frame clones and leaves some out. The repertoire consists of about 2.4 million clones, with approximately 94% occurring once and the leading ten covering approximately 0.35%. As to this clone: Its antigen is not identified.

This receptor was identified in a man between 18 and 29 years old in good health. Some clones in this sample may be carry-over from other donors' samples. Sequenced input: naive CD4+ T cells from PBMCs. Subset described: CD45RA+ positively selected. This chain joins TRBV9 and TRBJ2-7; a weak D match, TRBD1 (6 bases). CDR3: CASSVGQEVFYEQYF. DNA for the CDR3: TGTGCCAGCAGCGTAGGACAGGAGGTCTTCTACGAGCAGTACTTC.